This record concerns one T cell receptor beta chain sequence. From germline, CDR1 is LGHDT and CDR2 YNNKEL (reference sequence). J lost 2 bases, V lost 4 bases, and 4 bases had no gene match. The CDR3 is 16 amino acids. The entry originates in a study of blood T cell repertoires in COVID-19. At the level of the study: Material from acute and convalescent COVID-19 was sourced from the United States, Italy and Spain. T cells, B-cell-depleted T cells, or PBMCs provided the cDNA or gDNA that served as material.

Source study methods: Estimation of nucleated cell counts relied on the amplification of reference gene primers. Repertoires were generated with immunoSEQ multiplex PCR, while TCRdb's copy carries only in-frame clones and drops some. V, J and clone size reflect that table, while D and trimming were determined from the DNA. The sample yields about 190,000 clones, less than 90% seen once. The chain has TRBV3-1 (or the pseudogene TRBV3-2) and TRBJ2-6; 8 bases map to TRBD1. The sequence came from a woman aged 35 to 49 with acute or convalescent COVID-19. Sequenced: peripheral blood. The CDR3 DNA reads TGTGCCAGCAGCCGCCAGGGGGCGACTGGGGCCAACGTCCTGACTTTC. Amino acid sequence: CASSRQGATGANVLTF.